These T cell receptor beta chains were read from a single sample in a study of T-cell reconstitution after alpha-beta-depleted transplantation in children. TCRdb itself ran the PCR reads through MiXCR, one entry per CDR3 protein. The data hold a few hundred thousand distinct CDR3 sequences, with roughly 27% observed a single time. The sequenced sample was PBMCs, obtained before TCRalphabeta/CD19-depleted stem cell transplant. These TCRs come from a boy under three years old with Wiskott-Aldrich syndrome, due to receive a stem cell transplant. The CDR3 runs from the conserved cysteine through the conserved F or W. The order of the fields is D gene, J gene, clone size, V gene, CDR3 DNA, CDR3 protein. A D gene is named only where the DNA matches it firmly. A row's size may be missing; if present it is once, few, many or a size class.

>TRBD2|TRBJ2-1|NA|TRBV2
TGTGCCAGCGCTAGCGGGATTGACAATGAGCAGTTCTTC
CASASGIDNEQFF
>NA|TRBJ2-1|once|TRBV18
TGTGCCAGCTCACCACTAGCCTTGACCTACAATGAGCAGTTCTTC
CASSPLALTYNEQFF
>NA|TRBJ2-2|few|TRBV15
TGTGCCACCAGCCGCGGACCCTTCACCGGGGAGCTGTTTTTT
CATSRGPFTGELFF
>NA|TRBJ2-6|NA|TRBV28
TGTGCCAGCAGTTTATTGTCGGGCAGGGCGGGGGCCAACGTCCTGACTTTC
CASSLLSGRAGANVLTF
>TRBD2|TRBJ2-1|NA|TRBV5-1
TGCGCCAGCAGCCCTCTTTTCACGACTAGCGGGTTAGACAATGAGCAGTTCTTC
CASSPLFTTSGLDNEQFF
>NA|TRBJ1-5|few|TRBV27
TGTGCCAGCAGCCCCCGGGCCAACATGTGGGTCTCTCAGCCCCAGCATTTT
CASSPRANMWVSQPQHF
>TRBD1|TRBJ2-5|NA|TRBV12-3/TRBV12-4
TGTGCCAGCACCACAACAAGGACAGGGAAAGAGACCCAGTACTTC
CASTTTRTGKETQYF
>NA|TRBJ1-6|few|TRBV5-1
TGCGCCAGCAGCGGCGGACCCGGGAATTCACCCCTCCACTTT
CASSGGPGNSPLHF
>NA|TRBJ2-3|NA|TRBV6-5
TGTGCCAGCAGTTACAGACAGACTCAGAGGACAGATACGCAGTATTTT
CASSYRQTQRTDTQYF
>NA|TRBJ1-6|NA|TRBV7-9
TGTGCCAGCAGCTTTTCCCCCCCAGGCAGTTCACCCCTCCACTTT
CASSFSPPGSSPLHF
>NA|TRBJ2-7|NA|TRBV5-1
TGCGCCAGCAGCTTGGGGGATTTGGGGACACCTTTTTACGAGCAGTACTTC
CASSLGDLGTPFYEQYF
>TRBD1|TRBJ1-5|NA|TRBV7-8
TGTGCCAGCAGCACCCGACTAAAGACAGGGTTGAATCAGCCCCAGCATTTT
CASSTRLKTGLNQPQHF
>TRBD2|TRBJ2-2|once|TRBV3-1
TGTGCCAGCAGCCAACCCACCCTAGCGGGAGCGCGTCCCGGGGAGCTGTTTTTT
CASSQPTLAGARPGELFF
>TRBD1|TRBJ2-2|NA|TRBV2
TGTGCCAGCAGTGGGGACAGCGGGGAGCTGTTTTTT
CASSGDSGELFF
>NA|TRBJ2-1|few|TRBV6-1
TGTGCCAGCAGTCCGGGAACAAACTCCTACAATGAGCAGTTCTTC
CASSPGTNSYNEQFF
>TRBD1|TRBJ1-5|few|TRBV7-2
TGTGCCAGCAGCGAGGGACAGGGGAATCAGCCCCAGCATTTT
CASSEGQGNQPQHF
>NA|TRBJ2-7|NA|TRBV29-1
TGCAGCGTTGGGAGGGAGGTACAGGGGTCCTCCTACGAGCAGTACTTC
CSVGREVQGSSYEQYF
>TRBD2|TRBJ2-1|NA|TRBV10-3
TGTGCCATCAGAACGGGACTAGCGGGAGTCCCCGAGCAGTTCTTC
CAIRTGLAGVPEQFF
>NA|TRBJ2-7|NA|TRBV10-3
TGTGCCATCAGTGGTCGCCTTTTTTACGAGCAGTACTTC
CAISGRLFYEQYF
>TRBD1|TRBJ2-1|NA|TRBV5-1
TGCGCCAGCAGCTCGAGACAGGGGAGCTACAATGAGCAGTTCTTC
CASSSRQGSYNEQFF
>NA|TRBJ2-1|few|TRBV15
TGTGCCACCAGCAGAGATCCCGGGGGCTACAATCCAGCGGGTTACAATGAGCAGTTCTTC
CATSRDPGGYNPAGYNEQFF
>NA|TRBJ2-5|NA|TRBV6-5
TGTGCCAGCAGTTACTCCCCAAGGGGTGAGACCCAGTACTTC
CASSYSPRGETQYF
>TRBD2|TRBJ2-1|few|TRBV11-2
TGTGCCAGCAGCTTAGTTGGGGGAGCGGGACCCTTCTCCTACAATGAGCAGTTCTTC
CASSLVGGAGPFSYNEQFF
>NA|TRBJ1-6|few|TRBV20-1
TGCAGTGCTAGAAGTGGGAGGAAGGATTCACCCCTCCACTTT
CSARSGRKDSPLHF
>NA|TRBJ1-4|few|TRBV30
TGTGCCTGGAGTATGGGGGCTAATGAAAAACTGTTTTTT
CAWSMGANEKLFF
>NA|TRBJ1-6|NA|TRBV12-3/TRBV12-4
TGTGCCAGCAGCCTAGCGTTTAGCTCCTATAATTCACCCCTCCACTTT
CASSLAFSSYNSPLHF
>NA|TRBJ1-5|few|TRBV5-1
TGCGCCAGCAGCTTGGGTCCACTTGAGCCCCAGCATTTT
CASSLGPLEPQHF
>TRBD1|TRBJ2-3|once|TRBV2
TGTGCCAGCAGTGCAATGACAGGGGCTGGCACAGATACGCAGTATTTT
CASSAMTGAGTDTQYF
>NA|TRBJ1-1|NA|TRBV5-1
TGCGCCAGCAGCTTAGCTTTTGGACAATCTGAAGCTTTCTTT
CASSLAFGQSEAFF
>NA|TRBJ2-1|NA|TRBV7-9
TGTGCCAGCAGCTTCCCAGGGGTCCGGATCCTAAATGAGCAGTTCTTC
CASSFPGVRILNEQFF
>TRBD2|TRBJ2-7|many|TRBV5-1
TGCGCCAGCAGCTCCGGGACTAGCGGCTCCTACGAGCAGTACTTC
CASSSGTSGSYEQYF
>NA|TRBJ2-3|NA|TRBV7-6
TGTGCCAGCAGCTTATTAGGAGGGACGCCTGGCACAGATACGCAGTATTTT
CASSLLGGTPGTDTQYF
>NA|TRBJ2-1|NA|TRBV5-1
TGCGCCAGCAGCGGTGAAGGTGGGAGATACAATGAGCAGTTCTTC
CASSGEGGRYNEQFF
>NA|TRBJ2-1|NA|TRBV5-6
TGTGCCAGCAGCTTGGGGACGGCGAATGGTGAGCAGTTCTTC
CASSLGTANGEQFF
>NA|TRBJ1-1|few|TRBV12-3/TRBV12-4
TGTGCCAGCAGTCCCGGAGGTGAAGCTTTCTTT
CASSPGGEAFF
>NA|TRBJ1-1|NA|TRBV12-3/TRBV12-4
TGTGCCAGCAGTCAAGGGGGAAGGAAGCGGAGCACTGAAGCTTTCTTT
CASSQGGRKRSTEAFF
>NA|TRBJ2-1|NA|TRBV21-1
TGTGCCAGCAGCCTCTTGGGGGGGGAGGGGAACAATGAGCAGTTCTTC
CASSLLGGEGNNEQFF
>NA|TRBJ2-7|NA|TRBV12-3/TRBV12-4
TGTGCCAGCCGACCCAACACCTACGAGCAGTACTTC
CASRPNTYEQYF
>NA|TRBJ2-3|NA|TRBV10-3
TGTGCCATCAGCATTGTGGCAGATACGCAGTATTTT
CAISIVADTQYF
>NA|TRBJ1-5|few|TRBV30
TGTGCCTGGAGTAGGGGACTCGGCAATCAGCCCCAGCATTTT
CAWSRGLGNQPQHF
>NA|TRBJ2-5|NA|TRBV7-9
TGTGCCAGCAGCTCCCGGCGGGCCCCGGAGGAGACCCAGTACTTC
CASSSRRAPEETQYF
>TRBD1|TRBJ2-7|NA|TRBV28
TGTGCCAGCAGGTCGGACAGGGGGCCAAGACCGGATTCCTACGAGCAGTACTTC
CASRSDRGPRPDSYEQYF
>NA|TRBJ2-1|NA|TRBV12-3/TRBV12-4
TGTGCCAGCAGCCCTGGACAAAGCCGGGATGAGCAGTTCTTC
CASSPGQSRDEQFF
>NA|TRBJ2-1|NA|TRBV24-1
TGTGCCACCAGTGATTCTGGTAGCGGAGCCTACAATGAGCAGTTCTTC
CATSDSGSGAYNEQFF
>TRBD2|TRBJ2-1|few|TRBV24-1
TGTGCCACCAGTGACCGCTCTAGCGGGAGGGCCGATGAGCAGTTCTTC
CATSDRSSGRADEQFF
>NA|TRBJ2-3|NA|TRBV6-1
TGTGCCAGTAATCTGTGGGGAGGTGCGCAGTATTTT
CASNLWGGAQYF